These 7 T cell receptor beta chains were all obtained from the same sample, sequenced in a study of blood T cell repertoires in COVID-19. Profiled with immunoSEQ multiplex PCR; TCRdb holds only in-frame clones, not every one. Among 130,000 to 150,000 clones listed, about nine tenths were seen once. Sequenced sample: peripheral blood. The source of these receptors is a human donor in a cohort sampled during active COVID-19.

The V gene is TRBV7-9, the J gene TRBJ2-7; 9 positions agree with TRBD1. V shed 5 bases and J 3 bases; nucleotides not matched to a gene: 5. The CDR3 sequence is 14 residues long. The germline V gene has CDR1 SEHNR and CDR2 FQNEAQ (reference sequence). In DNA, the CDR3 is TGTGCCAGCAGCCGCACAGGGGGCCACTACGAGCAGTACTTC. Its translation is CASSRTGGHYEQYF.

The chain employs TRBV10-1 and TRBJ2-7; 8 bases are a match to TRBD2. Looked up from germline, CDR1 is WNHNN and CDR2 is SYGVQD (reference sequence). Trimming at V came to 6 bases and at J to 4 bases, leaving 2 bases not matched to a gene. This CDR3 region has 12 residues. The CDR3, as DNA: TGCGCCAGCAGAGGGACTAGTTACGAGCAGTACTTC. This sequence encodes CASRGTSYEQYF.

The J gene is TRBJ1-2, the V gene TRBV9; TRBD1 is a possible D gene (5 bases). The V gene's germline CDR1 is SGDLS and CDR2 YYNGEE. Trimming cost V 2 bases and J 2 bases, with 13 bases left between them. This CDR3 comprises 15 residues. The CDR3 nucleotides are TGTGCCAGCAGCGTCCTCATGGACATGAACTATGGCTACACCTTC. Translating it yields CASSVLMDMNYGYTF. Together with reference TRBV9 and TRBJ1-2, the CDR3 gives the full variable domain: DSGVTQTPKHLITATGQRVTLRCSPRSGDLSVYWYQQSLDQGLQFLIQYYNGEERAKGNILERFSAQQFPDLHSELNLSSLELGDSALYFCASSVLMDMNYGYTFGSGTRLTVV.

This sequence joins TRBV4-1 and TRBJ1-1, with TRBD1 matching 7 bases. The trim removed 4 bases at V and 1 base at J, leaving 6 bases unmatched. The CDR3 is 15 residues long. CDR1 and CDR2 (germline): MGHRA, YSYEKL. CDR3 protein: CASSRSGQSNTEAFF. Here the CDR3 DNA reads TGCGCCAGCAGCCGCTCGGGACAGTCGAACACTGAAGCTTTCTTT.

The chain carries TRBV6-6 and TRBJ1-4; D is unclear. The CDR3 contains 16 residues. V lost 7 bases to trimming and J lost 0 bases, with 15 bases between them. Germline V lookup: CDR1 MNHNY, CDR2 SVGAGI (reference sequence). CDR3 sequence reads: CASTLGRETTNEKLFF. The CDR3 bases are TGTGCCAGCACACTCGGGAGGGAGACAACTAATGAAAAACTGTTTTTT.

This chain uses TRBV6-6 with TRBJ1-2; 9 positions match TRBD1. Germline values: CDR1 MNHNY, CDR2 SVGAGI (reference sequence). The CDR3 spans 14 residues. The ends lost 4 bases at V and 6 bases at J; junction bases unmatched: 6. CDR3 coding DNA: TGTGCCAGCAGTTCCCCGACAGGGGGTAATGGCTACACCTTC. Amino acids: CASSSPTGGNGYTF.

The chain employs TRBV7-2 and TRBJ1-2; D call uncertain. This CDR3 is 13 amino acids long. Germline V lookup: CDR1 SGHTA, CDR2 FQGNSA. The germline V and J ends were trimmed by 5 bases and 4 bases, with 11 bases remaining between them. The CDR3 nucleotides read TGTGCCAGCAGCGACTTAGAGTTCTATGGCTACACCTTC. Protein product: CASSDLEFYGYTF.